A single sample gave rise to the 8 T cell receptor beta chains below, sequenced in a study of T cells after yellow fever vaccination. TCRdb called the 5' RACE reads again in MiXCR, with one record for every CDR3 protein. The sample records over 45,000 distinct CDR3 sequences, about 5.2% being singletons. The source material was PBMCs, either bulk or a sorted T-cell subset (CD4+, CD8+, memory, or dextramer-sorted; not recorded which), sampled on the day of the yellow fever booster vaccination. These receptors were taken from a man between 18 and 29 years old who received the YFV17D yellow fever vaccine.

The chain uses TRBV29-1 and TRBJ1-1, with D perhaps matching TRBD1 (6 bases). The CDR3 is 11 residues long. The V end lost 5 bases, the J end lost 5 bases, and 9 bases lay between the germline ends. Germline V lookup: CDR1 SQVTM, CDR2 ANQGSEA. The CDR3 DNA reads as TGCAGCGTTTTACAGGGAACTGAAGCTTTCTTT. The encoded protein is CSVLQGTEAFF.

This clonotype was found a few times. This sequence joins TRBV7-2 and TRBJ1-2; possibly TRBD1 for D (5 bases). Deletions cut 3 bases from V and 4 bases from J, with 9 bases between. Germline CDR1 is SGHTA and CDR2 is FQGNSA. The CDR3 extends over 13 amino acids. The chain's CDR3 is CASSFGGGYGYTF. The DNA for the CDR3 is TGTGCCAGCAGCTTCGGGGGGGGCTATGGCTACACCTTC.

This chain connects TRBV5-1 to TRBJ2-1, with TRBD2 matching over 12 bases. V lost 3 bases, J lost 8 bases, and 6 bases stayed unmatched. In germline, CDR1 is SGHRS, CDR2 YFSETQ. The CDR3 covers 15 residues. The CDR3 region has the DNA TGCGCCAGCAGCTCAACTAGCGGGGGGTTTCATGAGCAGTTCTTC. Amino acids: CASSSTSGGFHEQFF.

The table lists this clonotype with a few counts. The V call is TRBV4-1, the J call TRBJ1-1; the D gene is possibly TRBD1 (5 bases). CDR1 is MGHRA and CDR2 is YSYEKL in the germline V gene. Trimming took 3 bases from V and 4 from J, leaving 18 bases between them. The CDR3 has 16 residues. The CDR3 is CASSQVTLTGGTEAFF. The CDR3 DNA is TGCGCCAGCAGCCAGGTGACTCTCACTGGGGGCACTGAAGCTTTCTTT.

This chain links TRBV12-5 with TRBJ1-2; 9 positions match TRBD1. This CDR3 has 16 amino acids. Germline loops: CDR1 LGHNT, CDR2 FRNRAP. Trimming at V came to 2 bases and at J to 4 bases, leaving 8 bases not matched to a gene. The CDR3 loop reads CASGLMDRGNVYGYTF. The CDR3, as DNA: TGTGCTAGTGGTTTGATGGACAGGGGAAACGTCTATGGCTACACCTTC. Combining the CDR3 with reference TRBV12-5 and TRBJ1-2 gives the whole variable domain DARVTQTPRHKVTEMGQEVTMRCQPILGHNTVFWYRQTMMQGLELLAYFRNRAPLDDSGMPKDRFSAEMPDATLATLKIQPSEPRDSAVYFCASGLMDRGNVYGYTFGSGTRLTVV.

This rearrangement joins TRBV5-1 to TRBJ2-2; a weak D match, TRBD2 (7 bases). This CDR3 has 16 amino acids. CDR1 and CDR2 from the germline V gene are SGHRS and YFSETQ. V was shortened by 5 bases and J by 3 bases, with 17 bases between the two germline ends. CDR3 nucleotides: TGCGCCAGCAGACGGGGGGCTGCGTCCTACACCGGGGAGCTGTTTTTT. This sequence encodes CASRRGAASYTGELFF.

The rearrangement uses TRBV7-9 and TRBJ1-5; D might be TRBD1 (5 bases). V was trimmed by 8 bases and J by 2 bases, leaving 10 bases between them. From germline, CDR1 is SEHNR and CDR2 FQNEAQ (reference sequence). The CDR3 has 13 residues. For the CDR3, the DNA is TGTGCCAGCCAGTGGGGGGGCAATCAGCCCCAGCATTTT. This encodes CASQWGGNQPQHF.

This clonotype was observed many times. This sequence joins TRBV20-1 and TRBJ1-2, with D maybe TRBD1 (6 bases). This CDR3 spans 13 amino acids. Trimming cost V 2 bases and J 3 bases, with 10 bases left between them. Germline-derived CDR1 and CDR2 are DFQATT and SNEGSKA (reference sequence). The CDR3 DNA reads TGCAGTGCTAGAAACAGACAGGACTATGGCTACACCTTC. It translates to CSARNRQDYGYTF.